This T cell receptor beta chain was sequenced in a study of T cells in Graves' hyperthyroidism and ophthalmopathy. Study results and limitations: Blood held most thyroid clonotypes expanded above 0.001 frequency. A 13 V-J model separated ophthalmopathy from stable hyperthyroidism.

The CDR3 sequence is 14 residues long. From germline, CDR1 is LNHDA and CDR2 SQIVND (reference sequence). The V gene lost 3 bases and the J gene lost 1 base, with 7 bases spanning the gap. With regard to this clonotype: As yet, its antigen is unknown.

There were TCR beta CDR3 regions amplified from RNA transcripts. HTBI primers were the set used in a first-round RT-PCR of the TCR CDR3. One entry per CDR3 protein results from TCRdb running MiXCR on the multiplex PCR reads. The sample records fewer than 350,000 distinct CDR3 sequences, approximately 18% being singletons. Hyperthyroidism in the patients, aged 18 to 65, was newly diagnosed and under 2 months in duration. Not enrolled were patients with uncontrolled infection, other autoimmune disease, pregnancy or lactation. The specimen was blood. The sequence was collected from a woman between 45 and 65 years old with Graves' hyperthyroidism. This sequence joins TRBV19 and TRBJ1-5; D is uncertain. CDR3 sequence reads: CASSILDSNQPQHF. Written as DNA, the CDR3 is TGTGCCAGTAGTATTTTGGACAGCAATCAGCCCCAGCATTTT. The whole variable domain, remainder taken from reference TRBV19 and TRBJ1-5, is DGGITQSPKYLFRKEGQNVTLSCEQNLNHDAMYWYRQDPGQGLRLIYYSQIVNDFQKGDIAEGYSVSREKKESFPLTVTSAQKNPTAFYLCASSILDSNQPQHFGDGTRLSIL.